These 17 T cell receptor beta chains originate from one sample sequenced in a study of early T cells in non-severe SARS-CoV-2 infection. TCRdb reanalysed the 5' RACE reads using MiXCR and keeps one entry per CDR3 protein. The table lists more than 60,000 distinct CDR3 sequences, more than 10% of them singletons. The sequenced sample was whole blood, obtained at baseline. Every receptor here comes from an adult who was a healthcare worker with PCR-confirmed SARS-CoV-2 infection or an uninfected control (not recorded which). The donor label of this sample is uncertain.

This clonotype has more than one count but fewer than ten. The chain has TRBV20-1 and TRBJ1-2, with D maybe TRBD1 (5 bases). The CDR3 length is 15 residues. The germline V and J ends were trimmed by 0 bases and 2 bases, with 13 bases remaining between them. The germline V gene has CDR1 DFQATT and CDR2 SNEGSKA (reference sequence). The CDR3 DNA follows: TGCAGTGCTAGAGACCCAGGGTCTTCAAACTATGGCTACACCTTC. This codes for CSARDPGSSNYGYTF.

This clonotype was seen only a few times. The gene calls are TRBV27 and TRBJ1-1, with a tentative D call TRBD1 (6 bases). The V end lost 4 bases, the J end lost 1 base, and 19 bases lay between the germline ends. The V gene's germline CDR1 is MNHEY and CDR2 SMNVEV (reference sequence). The CDR3 is made up of 17 amino acids. CDR3 bases: TGTGCCAGCAGTTGGGGGCCCTTTGAGGGGACGAACACTGAAGCTTTCTTT. As protein: CASSWGPFEGTNTEAFF.

There are a few counts of this clonotype. This rearrangement joins TRBV20-1 to TRBJ1-1; TRBD1 is a possible D gene (6 bases). V gave up 3 bases and J gave up 1 base, with 12 bases separating them. Germline CDR1 reads DFQATT; CDR2 reads SNEGSKA (reference sequence). This CDR3 contains 14 residues. The CDR3 coding sequence is TGCAGTGCTAGGACCGACAGGAGGAACACTGAAGCTTTCTTT. This codes for CSARTDRRNTEAFF.

This chain joins TRBV27 and TRBJ1-4; D is unresolved. V gave up 6 bases and J gave up 6 bases, with 8 bases separating them. The CDR3 has 12 amino acids. The germline CDR1 and CDR2 sequences are MNHEY and SMNVEV (reference sequence). The CDR3 region has the DNA TGTGCCAGCAGGGGCGGGGATGAAAAACTGTTTTTT. Translated, it gives CASRGGDEKLFF.

Turning to this clonotype: One end of the junction is discordant with germline, which a read error may explain. The rearrangement joins TRBV6-6 to TRBJ1-2, with no clear D. Germline V gives CDR1 MNHNY, CDR2 SVGAGI (reference sequence). The length of the CDR3 is 14 residues. The CDR3 nucleotides read TGTGCCAGCAGCAAAAACGGGCCCAACTATGGCTGCACCTTC. As protein: CASSKNGPNYGCTF.

This chain joins TRBV2 and TRBJ1-1; D might be TRBD1 (5 bases). The V and J ends lost 5 bases and 4 bases respectively, with 14 bases between them. The CDR3 covers 14 residues. Per the germline V gene, CDR1 is SNHLY and CDR2 is FYNNEI. The CDR3 reads CASSRRGEGTEAFF. The CDR3 nucleotides are TGTGCCAGCAGTAGGCGGGGGGAGGGCACTGAAGCTTTCTTT.

This clonotype was observed a handful of times. J is TRBJ2-5 and V is TRBV19, with D unclear. CDR3 size: 13 residues. Germline CDR1 reads LNHDA; CDR2 reads SQIVND (reference sequence). With 3 bases removed from V and 2 bases from J, the gap between germline ends came to 7 bases. In nucleotides, the CDR3 is TGTGCCAGTAGTATCGTCAGACAAGAGACCCAGTACTTC. This gives the protein CASSIVRQETQYF. The complete variable domain, with remaining parts taken from reference TRBV19 and TRBJ2-5, reads DGGITQSPKYLFRKEGQNVTLSCEQNLNHDAMYWYRQDPGQGLRLIYYSQIVNDFQKGDIAEGYSVSREKKESFPLTVTSAQKNPTAFYLCASSIVRQETQYFGPGTRLLVL.

This clonotype came up many times. The V gene is TRBV6-2 or TRBV6-3, the J gene TRBJ1-1; D not resolved. There are 16 residues in the CDR3. Looked up from germline, CDR1 is MNHEY and CDR2 is SVGEGT. V shed 6 bases and J shed 0 bases, with 17 bases lying between them. The CDR3 loop is CASRPVGAAMNTEAFF. In nucleotides, the CDR3 is TGTGCCAGCAGACCCGTCGGCGCGGCGATGAACACTGAAGCTTTCTTT.

This chain links TRBV12-3 or TRBV12-4 with TRBJ1-1; 9 bases match TRBD1. CDR3 length: 14 amino acids. Trimming cost V 6 bases and J 4 bases; bases outside gene matches: 6. The CDR3 spells CASSWDRESTEAFF. CDR3 nucleotide sequence: TGTGCCAGCAGCTGGGACAGGGAGAGCACTGAAGCTTTCTTT.

This clonotype was seen only a few times. This sequence joins TRBV3-1 and TRBJ2-1; tentative D call: TRBD2 (5 bases). V was clipped by 1 base and J by 3 bases, with 19 bases between them. Germline lookup yields CDR1 LGHDT and CDR2 YNNKEL (reference sequence). CDR3 length equals 18 residues. The CDR3 nucleotides are TGTGCCAGCAGCCAAGTGAAATGGGTGTCCGGGGACTACAATGAGCAGTTCTTC. Translating it yields CASSQVKWVSGDYNEQFF.

The rearrangement links TRBV15 to TRBJ2-2; D possibly corresponds to TRBD2 (5 bases). Germline CDR1 is LNHNV and CDR2 is YYDKDF (reference sequence). V lost 2 bases and J lost 5, with 24 bases in between. The CDR3 loop spans 19 amino acids. This chain's CDR3 is CATSRLQGSVTRGTGELFF. The CDR3 region has the DNA TGTGCCACCAGCAGACTCCAAGGGTCCGTGACCAGAGGGACCGGGGAGCTGTTTTTT.

This clonotype was seen a few times. The chain joins TRBV12-3 or TRBV12-4 to TRBJ1-2; D possibly corresponds to TRBD1 (5 bases). The CDR3 runs to 13 residues. Trimming removed 3 bases from V and 2 bases from J, with 7 bases in between. The CDR3, as DNA: TGTGCCAGCAGTTTGGACAAGAACTATGGCTACACCTTC. It specifies CASSLDKNYGYTF.

V gene TRBV4-2 combines with J gene TRBJ1-5, with a weak D call TRBD1 (5 bases). The CDR3 is 16 residues long. Per the germline V gene, CDR1 is LGHNA and CDR2 is YNFKEQ. The V gene lost 0 bases and the J gene lost 3 bases, with 12 bases spanning the gap. CDR3 sequence (DNA): TGTGCCAGCAGCCAAGATGCAGGGCGGTCCAATCAGCCCCAGCATTTT. This sequence encodes CASSQDAGRSNQPQHF.

This clonotype was seen many times. The DNA of the CDR3 is TGTGCCAGTATTCGATCTGGGACGGCGAACTATGGCTACACCTTC. It yields the protein CASIRSGTANYGYTF. This chain uses TRBV19 with TRBJ1-2; possible D gene TRBD1, 5 bases. The V end lost 7 bases, the J end lost 2 bases, and 17 bases lay between the germline ends. The CDR3 is 15 residues long. Per germline, CDR1 LNHDA and CDR2 SQIVND (reference sequence).

In its sample, this clonotype was seen a few times. This chain links TRBV29-1 with TRBJ2-2; 7 nucleotides match TRBD1. Germline assignment: CDR1 SQVTM and CDR2 ANQGSEA. CDR3 length: 12 residues. V dropped 8 bases and J dropped 7; count of bases not matched to a gene: 7. CDR3 region: CSTGTEIGELFF. CDR3 nucleotide sequence: TGCAGCACCGGGACAGAGATCGGGGAGCTGTTTTTT.

This clonotype was seen a handful of times. The V call is TRBV10-1, the J call TRBJ1-1; D is uncertain. Germline loops: CDR1 WNHNN, CDR2 SYGVQD (reference sequence). V gave up 3 bases and J gave up 1 base, with 12 bases separating them. The CDR3 spans 15 residues. The CDR3 here is CASSEGGIQNTEAFF. As DNA, the CDR3 is TGCGCCAGCAGTGAAGGAGGGATCCAGAACACTGAAGCTTTCTTT.

This clonotype is termed medium-sized. The chain couples TRBV4-2 to TRBJ2-3; TRBD2 aligns across 11 bases. Germline V lookup: CDR1 LGHNA, CDR2 YNFKEQ. Trimming removed 1 base from V and 0 bases from J; junction bases left unmatched: 9. This CDR3 contains 19 residues. CDR3: CASSQASSGGRFSTDTQYF. In DNA, the CDR3 is TGTGCCAGCAGCCAAGCGTCTAGCGGGGGGCGATTTAGCACAGATACGCAGTATTTT.